The 21 T cell receptor beta chains below come from one sample, sequenced in a study of graft-versus-host responses after intestinal transplantation. The method was immunoSEQ multiplex PCR; TCRdb's version includes in-frame clones alone and lacks a portion of them. The repertoire holds more than 9,000 clones, with 85% to 95% as singletons. Sequenced here: PBMCs, sampled approximately 110 days after intestinal transplant. These receptors all come from a human patient who received an intestinal transplant, so some T cells may come from the graft donor.

This rearrangement joins TRBV14 to TRBJ1-4; 8 bases agree with TRBD1. Germline CDR1 and CDR2: SGHDN and FVKESK. Trimming at V came to 4 bases and at J to 8 bases, leaving 6 bases not matched to a gene. This CDR3 is built from 14 residues. CDR3 region: CASSRTGGWEKLFF. The CDR3 region has the DNA TGTGCCAGCAGCCGTACAGGGGGTTGGGAAAAACTGTTTTTT.

The gene calls are TRBV28 and TRBJ2-5; 7 bases are a match to TRBD1. The better agreement between TRBJ2-7 and the DNA end casts doubt on the J call. The CDR3 runs 13 residues. In germline, CDR1 is MDHEN, CDR2 SYDVKM. The CDR3 DNA sequence: TGTGCCAGCAGCCTGGACAGGACCTACGAGCAGTACTTC. Its protein product is CASSLDRTYEQYF.

The genes are TRBV4-2 and TRBJ2-2; 7 bases fit TRBD2. After removal of 1 base from V and 7 bases from J, the junction contained 15 bases not matched to a gene. Germline values: CDR1 LGHNA, CDR2 YNFKEQ. CDR3 size: 18 residues. The CDR3 nucleotides are TGTGCCAGCAGCCAAGTAGTAACCCTTGCGGGAGAGGGCGGGGAGCTGTTTTTT. Translating it yields CASSQVVTLAGEGGELFF.

The genes are TRBV19 and TRBJ1-1; 9 bases agree with TRBD1. V dropped 7 bases and J dropped 1; count of bases not matched to a gene: 10. The CDR3 length is 16 residues. Germline CDR1 is LNHDA and CDR2 is SQIVND (reference sequence). The CDR3 bases are TGTGCCAGTAAAGCAATAGACAGGGGGGCGAACACTGAAGCTTTCTTT. The encoded protein is CASKAIDRGANTEAFF.

This chain links TRBV6-1 with TRBJ1-2, with TRBD1 matching 9 bases. This CDR3 contains 16 residues. Trimming removed 2 bases from V and 6 bases from J; junction bases left unmatched: 10. Germline values: CDR1 MNHNS, CDR2 SASEGT. The CDR3 reads CASSEFRGGTGHGYTF. CDR3 DNA: TGTGCCAGCAGTGAATTCCGAGGTGGGACAGGGCATGGCTACACCTTC.

The gene calls are TRBV7-9 and TRBJ2-2, with D hard to call. V shed 1 base and J shed 1 base, with 1 base lying between them. The CDR3 loop spans 13 amino acids. The germline gives CDR1 SEHNR, CDR2 FQNEAQ (reference sequence). This chain's CDR3 is CASSLGNTGELFF. Here the CDR3 DNA reads TGTGCCAGCAGCTTAGGGAACACCGGGGAGCTGTTTTTT.

As to this clone: One end of the junction fails to match germline, which may point to a read error. V gene TRBV7-7 combines with J gene TRBJ2-3, with 9 bases identical to TRBD2. This CDR3 region has 17 residues. Germline V gene lookup returns CDR1 SSHAT and CDR2 FNYEAQ (reference sequence). The DNA for the CDR3 is TGTGCCAGCAGCTTAGGCCCGCGCGGGAGGGCCGCAGATGCGCAGTATTTT. This encodes CASSLGPRGRAADAQYF.

This chain joins TRBV5-4 and TRBJ2-7; perhaps TRBD2 as D (6 bases). Germline V gene data show CDR1 as SGHNT and CDR2 as YYREEE (reference sequence). The V end lost 3 bases, the J end lost 3 bases, and 16 bases lay between the germline ends. This CDR3 contains 15 residues. CDR3 region: CASSSLTGVIYEQYF. The CDR3 DNA follows: TGTGCCAGCAGCTCTTTGACGGGAGTTATCTACGAGCAGTACTTC.

This sequence joins TRBV5-1 and TRBJ2-1, with D tentatively TRBD2 (6 bases). The CDR3 totals 14 residues. The V gene's germline CDR1 is SGHRS and CDR2 YFSETQ. Trimming cost V 4 bases and J 4 bases, with 12 bases left between them. Here the CDR3 reads CASSRRGEYNEQFF. The DNA of the CDR3 is TGCGCCAGCAGCAGGAGGGGCGAGTACAATGAGCAGTTCTTC.

The genes are TRBV7-8 and TRBJ2-7; D gene uncertain. CDR3 length equals 13 residues. V lost 3 bases and J lost 3, with 9 bases in between. Germline V gives CDR1 SGHVS, CDR2 FQNEAQ. The CDR3: CASSFADGYEQYF. Written as DNA, the CDR3 is TGTGCCAGCAGCTTTGCGGACGGCTACGAGCAGTACTTC.

The CDR3 spells CASSFTGGNTDTQYF. Here the CDR3 DNA reads TGCGCCAGCAGCTTTACCGGGGGTAACACAGATACGCAGTATTTT. V gene TRBV5-1 combines with J gene TRBJ2-3; D is possibly TRBD2 (6 bases). Germline V CDR1 and CDR2: SGHRS, YFSETQ. V was shortened by 2 bases and J by 2 bases, with 12 bases between the two germline ends. There are 15 residues in the CDR3.

V and J are TRBV5-1 and TRBJ2-5, with TRBD2 matching 8 bases. Matching the DNA end better, TRBJ2-7 makes the J call doubtful. The CDR3 loop spans 16 amino acids. The V gene's germline CDR1 is SGHRS and CDR2 YFSETQ. DNA for the CDR3: TGCGCCAGCAGCTTGTTGGGGCGGGAGGTCTCCTACGAGCAGTACTTC. Translated, it gives CASSLLGREVSYEQYF.

The chain combines TRBV6-5 with TRBJ1-2; D remains unclear. V was cut by 2 bases and J by 6 bases, with 4 bases left in between. From germline, CDR1 is MNHEY and CDR2 SVGAGI. The CDR3 sequence is 11 residues long. Here the CDR3 DNA reads TGTGCCAGCAGTTACACGGATGGCTACACCTTC. This encodes CASSYTDGYTF.

The chain joins TRBV5-1 to TRBJ2-2, with 7 bases that match TRBD1. Trimming cost V 2 bases and J 1 base; bases outside gene matches: 8. The CDR3 loop spans 17 amino acids. Germline V gene lookup returns CDR1 SGHRS and CDR2 YFSETQ. Written as DNA, the CDR3 is TGCGCCAGCAGCTTAACAGGGGCCCTACTGAACACCGGGGAGCTGTTTTTT. This gives the protein CASSLTGALLNTGELFF.

This clone showed up just a few times. This sequence joins TRBV4-2 and TRBJ1-5; D possibly corresponds to TRBD1 (5 bases). Germline V gives CDR1 LGHNA, CDR2 YNFKEQ. V was shortened by 5 bases and J by 2 bases, with 19 bases between the two germline ends. CDR3 length: 17 residues. CDR3 loop: CASSGGRTTLRNQPQHF. DNA for the CDR3: TGTGCCAGCAGCGGGGGTAGGACGACTCTCCGCAATCAGCCCCAGCATTTT.

The chain joins TRBV30 to TRBJ1-6; a possible D gene is TRBD1 (5 bases). The CDR3 contains 15 residues. The germline V gene encodes CDR1 GTSNPN and CDR2 SVGIG (reference sequence). V shed 8 bases and J shed 8 bases, with 22 bases lying between them. The CDR3 here is CATRRAGSVDSPLHF. The CDR3 DNA reads TGTGCCACTCGGCGGGCAGGGTCGGTTGATTCACCCCTCCACTTT.

V and J are TRBV28 and TRBJ2-1, with 8 positions matching TRBD2. The CDR3 covers 14 residues. V was clipped by 3 bases and J by 5 bases; unmatched bases: 3. Germline lookup yields CDR1 MDHEN and CDR2 SYDVKM. The CDR3 protein is CASSLRTSHNEQFF. The CDR3 region has the DNA TGTGCCAGCAGTTTGAGGACTAGCCACAATGAGCAGTTCTTC.

The chain employs TRBV10-1 and TRBJ2-1; the D gene is possibly TRBD2 (6 bases). The CDR3 length is 16 residues. V lost 8 bases and J 14 bases, leaving 31 bases between the germline ends. Germline assignment: CDR1 WNHNN and CDR2 SYGVQD (reference sequence). Here the CDR3 DNA reads TGCGCCAGCCGTAAGAACCCCCGCTGGAGGGTAGTGCGTAAGTTCTTC. It encodes CASRKNPRWRVVRKFF.

CDR3 protein: CASSLGPSTGELFF. DNA of the CDR3: TGTGCCAGCAGCTTAGGGCCGAGCACCGGGGAGCTGTTTTTT. The rearrangement uses TRBV11-3 and TRBJ2-2; D is ambiguous. CDR3 length equals 14 residues. Germline CDR1 SGHNT, CDR2 YENEEA. The germline V and J ends were trimmed by 1 base and 4 bases, with 7 bases remaining between them. The full variable domain, in which reference TRBV11-3 and TRBJ2-2 provide the parts outside the CDR3, is EAGVVQSPRYKIIEKKQPVAFWCNPISGHNTLYWYLQNLGQGPELLIRYENEEAVDDSQLPKDRFSAERLKGVDSTLKIQPAELGDSAVYLCASSLGPSTGELFFGEGSRLTVL.

The chain combines TRBV2 with TRBJ2-3; TRBD2 aligns across 9 bases. The germline V gene has CDR1 SNHLY and CDR2 FYNNEI. V trimming: 6 bases; J trimming: 4 bases; junction bases outside the gene matches: 8. The CDR3 is 15 amino acids. The CDR3 nucleotides are TGTGCCAGCAGAGCCTCTAGCGGGATAGCAGATACGCAGTATTTT. This codes for CASRASSGIADTQYF.

In its sample, this clone was seen a few times. The genes are TRBV5-6 and TRBJ2-7; D uncertain. Trimming took off 0 bases at V and 0 bases at J, with 10 bases between the two ends. CDR3 size: 15 residues. Germline CDR1 reads SGHDT; CDR2 reads YYEEEE. CDR3: CASSLAREPSYEQYF. In DNA form, the CDR3 reads TGTGCCAGCAGCTTGGCGAGAGAACCCTCCTACGAGCAGTACTTC.